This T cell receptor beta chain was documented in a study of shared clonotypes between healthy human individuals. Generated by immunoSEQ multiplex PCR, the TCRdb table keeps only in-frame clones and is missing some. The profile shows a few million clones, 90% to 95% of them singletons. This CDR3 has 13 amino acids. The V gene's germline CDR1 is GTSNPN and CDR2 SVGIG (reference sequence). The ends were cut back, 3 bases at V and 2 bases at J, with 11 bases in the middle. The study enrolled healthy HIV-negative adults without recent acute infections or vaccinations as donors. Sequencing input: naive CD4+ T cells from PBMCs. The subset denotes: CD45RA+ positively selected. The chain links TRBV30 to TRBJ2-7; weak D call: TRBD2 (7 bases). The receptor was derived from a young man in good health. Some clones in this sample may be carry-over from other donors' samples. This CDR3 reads CAWRKGGTYEQYF. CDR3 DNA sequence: TGTGCCTGGAGGAAGGGGGGGACCTACGAGCAGTACTTC. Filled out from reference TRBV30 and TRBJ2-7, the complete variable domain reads SQTIHQWPATLVQPVGSPLSLECTVEGTSNPNLYWYRQAAGRGLQLLFYSVGIGQISSEVPQNLSASRPQDRQFILSSKKLLLSDSGFYLCAWRKGGTYEQYFGPGTRLTVT.